The clone carrying this TCR beta chain was counted many times. The CDR3 totals 17 residues. Germline V gives CDR1 MDHEN, CDR2 SYDVKM. Trimming shortened V by 6 bases and J by 3 bases, and 22 bases separated the two germline ends. TCR cDNA was made by 5'RACE template switching, adding a universal primer site and UMIs. TCRdb itself ran the 5' RACE reads through MiXCR, one entry per CDR3 protein. The sample holds under 300,000 distinct CDR3 sequences, 6.9% seen once. The data derive from a study of T cells after yellow fever vaccination. Sequencing was performed on CD4+ T cells sorted from PBMCs, taken 15 days after the yellow fever booster vaccination. This TCR derives from a man aged 30 to 45 who received the YFV17D yellow fever vaccine. The genes are TRBV28 and TRBJ2-3, with D possibly being TRBD1 or TRBD2 (5 bases each). The CDR3 here is CASSPSLGTVLTDTQYF. CDR3 DNA sequence: TGTGCCAGCAGCCCCTCCCTGGGGACCGTACTAACAGATACGCAGTATTTT.